The 7 T cell receptor beta chains below come from one sample, sequenced in a study of blood T cell repertoires in COVID-19. Clones were sequenced by immunoSEQ multiplex PCR, and TCRdb holds only the in-frame ones, with some missing. The sample contains about 190,000 clones, 65% to 85% of which appear only once. Sequenced material: PBMCs or T cells enriched from blood (not recorded which). The source is a woman aged 30 to 39 who had been exposed to COVID-19.

This clone was seen only a few times. The V gene is TRBV29-1, the J gene TRBJ2-3; 12 bases match TRBD2. V lost 7 bases to trimming and J lost 2 bases; unmatched junction nucleotides: 7. Germline lookup yields CDR1 SQVTM and CDR2 ANQGSEA. This CDR3 has 15 residues. The CDR3 DNA follows: TGCAGCGGATCCGGGACTAGCGGGCCCACAGATACGCAGTATTTT. Its protein product is CSGSGTSGPTDTQYF.

The rearrangement links TRBV18 to TRBJ1-5; TRBD1 aligns across 9 bases. The CDR3 totals 15 residues. After removal of 5 bases from V and 5 bases from J, the junction contained 7 bases not matched to a gene. CDR1 KGHSH and CDR2 LQKENI come from the germline V gene. The CDR3 sequence: CASSLLQGADQPQHF. The CDR3 bases are TGTGCCAGCTCATTATTACAGGGGGCCGATCAGCCCCAGCATTTT.

The chain couples TRBV19 to TRBJ1-5, with 9 bases that match TRBD1. The germline gives CDR1 LNHDA, CDR2 SQIVND (reference sequence). This CDR3 is 17 amino acids long. V shed 5 bases and J 3 bases; nucleotides not matched to a gene: 11. The CDR3 is CASSPKTGGRNNQPQHF. CDR3 nucleotides: TGTGCCAGTAGTCCAAAGACAGGGGGAAGAAACAATCAGCCCCAGCATTTT.

This clone has a handful of counts. The chain joins TRBV7-2 to TRBJ1-4, with D perhaps matching TRBD1 (6 bases). From germline, CDR1 is SGHTA and CDR2 FQGNSA. The CDR3 length is 15 residues. Trimming took off 6 bases at V and 3 bases at J, with 14 bases between the two ends. The CDR3 loop is CASRLQGGANEKLFF. CDR3 in DNA: TGTGCCAGCAGATTACAGGGTGGGGCTAATGAAAAACTGTTTTTT. Looking up the rest from reference TRBV7-2 and TRBJ1-4 gives the full variable domain: GAGVSQSPSNKVTEKGKDVELRCDPISGHTALYWYRQSLGQGLEFLIYFQGNSAPDKSGLPSDRFSAERTGGSVSTLTIQRTQQEDSAVYLCASRLQGGANEKLFFGSGTQLSVL.

The gene calls are TRBV5-1 and TRBJ2-1; 7 nucleotides match TRBD2. V was clipped by 1 base and J by 8 bases; unmatched bases: 3. The CDR3 spans 13 residues. Germline values: CDR1 SGHRS, CDR2 YFSETQ. In DNA form, the CDR3 reads TGCGCCAGCAGCTTGCTTGCGGGGGATGAGCAGTTCTTC. Protein product: CASSLLAGDEQFF. Full variable domain (remainder filled in from reference TRBV5-1 and TRBJ2-1): KAGVTQTPRYLIKTRGQQVTLSCSPISGHRSVSWYQQTPGQGLQFLFEYFSETQRNKGNFPGRFSGRQFSNSRSEMNVSTLELGDSALYLCASSLLAGDEQFFGPGTRLTVL.

The rearrangement joins TRBV5-5 to TRBJ2-5, with D maybe TRBD1 (6 bases). Germline V lookup: CDR1 SGHKS, CDR2 YYEKEE (reference sequence). Deletions cut 4 bases from V and 1 base from J, with 8 bases between. This CDR3 comprises 13 residues. Here the CDR3 reads CASSGDTQETQYF. The CDR3 DNA is TGTGCCAGCAGCGGGGACACCCAAGAGACCCAGTACTTC.

This clone was picked up one time. V is TRBV7-2 and J is TRBJ1-3; 7 nucleotides match TRBD1. Germline lookup yields CDR1 SGHTA and CDR2 FQGNSA. The CDR3 runs to 16 residues. V was pared by 5 bases and J by 2 bases, with 9 bases of the junction left unmatched. The DNA for the CDR3 is TGTGCCAGCAGCCCCCAAGGGGGCAGGGCTGGAAACACCATATATTTT. Protein: CASSPQGGRAGNTIYF. The full variable domain, in which reference TRBV7-2 and TRBJ1-3 provide the parts outside the CDR3, is GAGVSQSPSNKVTEKGKDVELRCDPISGHTALYWYRQSLGQGLEFLIYFQGNSAPDKSGLPSDRFSAERTGGSVSTLTIQRTQQEDSAVYLCASSPQGGRAGNTIYFGEGSWLTVV.